The T cell receptor beta chain under discussion was sequenced for a study of T cells in Graves' hyperthyroidism and ophthalmopathy. Study-wide findings and caveats: By a 13 V-J model, ophthalmopathy was set apart from stable hyperthyroidism.

Newly diagnosed hyperthyroidism patients aged 18 to 65 years had disease lasting under 2 months. With regard to this clonotype: Antigen specificity is unknown.

There were TCR beta CDR3 regions amplified from RNA transcripts. The HTBI primer set drove a first-round RT-PCR of the TCR CDR3. MiXCR, run by TCRdb on the multiplex PCR reads, gives a single entry per CDR3 protein. The table shows about 290,000 distinct CDR3 sequences, with roughly 17% occurring only once. Germline CDR1 and CDR2: SGDLS and YYNGEE. Trimming stripped 0 bases from V and 1 base from J, with 8 bases between. The CDR3 loop spans 15 amino acids. The sample comprised blood. The rearrangement uses TRBV9 and TRBJ1-5, with a weak D call TRBD1 (5 bases). This TCR was sampled from a man younger than 40 with Graves' hyperthyroidism. CDR3 loop: CASSVDGTSNQPQHF. CDR3 DNA sequence: TGTGCCAGCAGCGTAGATGGGACGAGCAATCAGCCCCAGCATTTT.